This T cell receptor (beta chain) derives from a study of Graves' ophthalmopathy and Graves' hyperthyroidism. Study observations and caveats: This model predicted ophthalmopathy progression (sensitivity roughly 71%, specificity 72% to 85%).

As to this clonotype: Its antigen is unidentified. A much larger clone lies one base from this, so it may be a read error. As the CDR3 is not closed by the conserved phenylalanine or tryptophan, this likely results from a read error.

The ends were cut back, 7 bases at V and 4 bases at J, with 16 bases in the middle. This CDR3 is built from 14 residues. Per germline, CDR1 MGHRA and CDR2 YSYEKL. Scientists amplified the TCR beta CDR3 regions from RNA transcripts. In the first round, RT-PCR was carried out with HTBI primers, and a multiplex PCR formed the second round. In TCRdb, the multiplex PCR reads were re-called with MiXCR into one record per CDR3 protein. The sample records about 380,000 distinct CDR3 sequences, about 16% being singletons. Patients were diagnosed from clinical symptoms, serum thyroxine, TRAb, thyroid ultrasound and orbital computed tomography.

The V gene is TRBV4-1, the J gene TRBJ1-2, with D possibly being TRBD1 (5 bases). Sequences were obtained from peripheral blood. This receptor was obtained from a woman between 18 and 30 years old with stable Graves' hyperthyroidism. CDR3 sequence (DNA): TGCGCCAGCAACGAGCGGGCAGGGTTCTATGGCTACACCCTC. Translating it yields CASNERAGFYGYTL.